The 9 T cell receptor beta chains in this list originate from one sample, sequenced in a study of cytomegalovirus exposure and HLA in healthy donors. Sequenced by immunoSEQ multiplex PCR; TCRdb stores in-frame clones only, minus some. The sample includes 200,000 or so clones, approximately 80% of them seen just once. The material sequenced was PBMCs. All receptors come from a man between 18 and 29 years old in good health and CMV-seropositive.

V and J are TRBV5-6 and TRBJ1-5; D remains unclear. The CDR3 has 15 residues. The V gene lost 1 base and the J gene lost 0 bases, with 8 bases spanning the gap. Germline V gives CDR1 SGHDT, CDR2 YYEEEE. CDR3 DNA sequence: TGTGCCAGCAGCTTGCGGCGGATTAGCAATCAGCCCCAGCATTTT. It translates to CASSLRRISNQPQHF.

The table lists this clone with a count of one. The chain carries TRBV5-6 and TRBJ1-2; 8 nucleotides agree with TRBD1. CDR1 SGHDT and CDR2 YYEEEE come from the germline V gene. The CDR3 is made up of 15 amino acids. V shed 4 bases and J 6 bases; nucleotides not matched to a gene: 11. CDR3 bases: TGTGCCAGCAGCCCGGAACCGGACAGGGAGAATGGCTACACCTTC. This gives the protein CASSPEPDRENGYTF.

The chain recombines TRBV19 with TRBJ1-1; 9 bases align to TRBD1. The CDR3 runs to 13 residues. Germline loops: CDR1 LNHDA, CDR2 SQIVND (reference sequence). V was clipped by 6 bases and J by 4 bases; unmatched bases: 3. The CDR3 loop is CASRQQGATEAFF. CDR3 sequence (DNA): TGTGCCAGTAGGCAACAGGGGGCCACTGAAGCTTTCTTT.

The CDR3 nucleotides are TGTGCCAGTAGTATAGGGTACAGGGAGGCTAGCGGGAGAAATGAGCAGTTCTTC. The encoded protein is CASSIGYREASGRNEQFF. The chain links TRBV19 to TRBJ2-1; 10 bases agree with TRBD2. CDR1 is LNHDA, CDR2 SQIVND, per germline (reference sequence). The V segment lost 1 base and the J segment 7 bases; nucleotides outside the gene matches: 13. This CDR3 is 18 amino acids long. The full variable domain, in which reference TRBV19 and TRBJ2-1 provide the parts outside the CDR3, is DGGITQSPKYLFRKEGQNVTLSCEQNLNHDAMYWYRQDPGQGLRLIYYSQIVNDFQKGDIAEGYSVSREKKESFPLTVTSAQKNPTAFYLCASSIGYREASGRNEQFFGPGTRLTVL.

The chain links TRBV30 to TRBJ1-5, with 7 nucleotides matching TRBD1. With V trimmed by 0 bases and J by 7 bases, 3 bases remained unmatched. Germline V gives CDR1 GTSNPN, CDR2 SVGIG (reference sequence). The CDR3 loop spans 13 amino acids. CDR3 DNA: TGTGCCTGGAGTGTGGCAGGGGGACAGCCCCAGCATTTT. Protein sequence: CAWSVAGGQPQHF.

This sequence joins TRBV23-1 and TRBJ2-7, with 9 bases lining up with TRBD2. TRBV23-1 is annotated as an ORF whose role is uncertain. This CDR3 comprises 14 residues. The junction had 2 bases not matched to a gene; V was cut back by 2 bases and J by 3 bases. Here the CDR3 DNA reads TGCGCCAGCAGTCAAGGACTAGCGAACTACGAGCAGTACTTC. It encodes CASSQGLANYEQYF.

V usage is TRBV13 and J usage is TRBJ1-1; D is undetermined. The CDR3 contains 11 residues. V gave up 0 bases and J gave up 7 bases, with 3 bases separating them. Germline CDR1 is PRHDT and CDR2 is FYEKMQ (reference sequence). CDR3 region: CASSLGGEAFF. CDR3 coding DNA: TGTGCCAGCAGCTTAGGCGGTGAAGCTTTCTTT.

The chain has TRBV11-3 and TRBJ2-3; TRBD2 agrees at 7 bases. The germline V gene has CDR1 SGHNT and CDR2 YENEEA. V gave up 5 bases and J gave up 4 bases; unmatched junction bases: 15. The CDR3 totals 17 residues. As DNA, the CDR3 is TGTGCCAGCAGCCCTGGTTTTGGCGGGAGAGGATCAGATACGCAGTATTTT. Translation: CASSPGFGGRGSDTQYF.

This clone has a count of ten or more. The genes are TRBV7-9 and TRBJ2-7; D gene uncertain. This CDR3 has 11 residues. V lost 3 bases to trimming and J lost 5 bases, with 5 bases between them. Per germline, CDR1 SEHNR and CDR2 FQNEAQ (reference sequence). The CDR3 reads CASSFSDEQYF. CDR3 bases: TGTGCCAGCAGCTTTTCGGACGAGCAGTACTTC.